The 5 T cell receptor beta chains below come from one sample, sequenced in a study of T-cell memory formation after mild COVID-19. One entry per CDR3 protein results from TCRdb running MiXCR on the 5' RACE reads. The sample includes about 340,000 distinct CDR3 sequences, roughly 21% of them seen just once. What was sequenced was PBMCs or a T cell subset sorted from them (not recorded which). These receptors originate from an adult woman who had mild COVID-19 (a few samples of this study predate the infection). Cell type and time point are not known.

The chain links TRBV4-3 to TRBJ1-2; a weak D match, TRBD1 (5 bases). V lost 1 base, J lost 7 bases, and 10 bases lay in between. The CDR3 loop spans 13 amino acids. Germline V gene data show CDR1 as LGHNA and CDR2 as YSLEER. CDR3 nucleotides: TGCGCCAGCAGCCAAGCCGGGGGATTTGGCTACACCTTC. Amino acid sequence: CASSQAGGFGYTF.

The chain links TRBV4-1 to TRBJ2-5; 9 bases map to TRBD2. Germline CDR1 is MGHRA and CDR2 is YSYEKL. This CDR3 is built from 16 residues. V shed 0 bases and J 5 bases; nucleotides not matched to a gene: 7. The CDR3 nucleotides are TGCGCCAGCAGCCAAGAGGGACTAGCAGTTATGGAGACCCAGTACTTC. Residues: CASSQEGLAVMETQYF.

This clonotype was observed a handful of times. The V and J genes are TRBV11-2 and TRBJ1-1; D is uncertain. The CDR3 length is 13 residues. CDR1 and CDR2 from the germline V gene are SGHAT and FQNNGV. V was cut by 4 bases and J by 4 bases, with 10 bases left in between. The CDR3 nucleotides read TGTGCCAGCAGCTCTTTATGGGGCACTGAAGCTTTCTTT. As protein: CASSSLWGTEAFF.

This chain joins TRBV20-1 and TRBJ2-5; 7 positions agree with TRBD1. Trimming at V came to 1 base and at J to 2 bases, leaving 4 bases not matched to a gene. Per the germline V gene, CDR1 is DFQATT and CDR2 is SNEGSKA (reference sequence). The CDR3 extends over 14 amino acids. The DNA of the CDR3 is TGCAGTGCTAGAGCTCCGGGACAGCAAGAGACCCAGTACTTC. Its protein is CSARAPGQQETQYF.

This clonotype was recorded a few times. The V and J genes are TRBV4-3 and TRBJ2-1; TRBD1 or TRBD2 may be the D gene (6 bases each). V lost 5 bases and J lost 9, with 14 bases in between. The CDR3 runs 13 residues. CDR1 LGHNA and CDR2 YSLEER come from the germline V gene. CDR3 sequence reads: CASSSSGGPEQFF. The CDR3 coding sequence is TGCGCCAGCAGCTCATCCGGGGGCCCTGAGCAGTTCTTC.